This note documents a single TCR beta chain sequence. This clone has a single count. This clone's antigen is unknown. No much larger clone is present one base from it, and per-base qualities are unavailable. These data originate in a study of tumor-infiltrating lymphocytes in localized non-small cell lung cancer (dated by TCRdb to 2020 to 2022). About the investigation overall: The cohort included patients whose samples were collected after neoadjuvant chemotherapy, as well as both smokers and never-smokers and several histologies. From each patient came resected tumor tissue plus uninvolved lung tissue from that same patient, and the uninvolved lung tissue was described as non-adjacent to the tumor. TCR sequencing was one of several integrated assays, alongside flow cytometry, multiplex immunofluorescence, RNA-seq, exome sequencing and proteomics, applied to the same patients. In total, the ICON cohort was made up of 150 or so surgical patients who had localized non-small cell lung cancer and whose tumors were resected. The paired tumor versus uninvolved lung comparison of immunoSEQ T-cell fraction included about 54 patients. Study-wide findings and limitations: Assay coverage differed among patients according to how much tissue was available, so only a subset of the cohort had TCR sequencing. Different pieces of the same tissue were used for different assays, so technical variation could not be separated from intratumor heterogeneity. The TCR-derived T-cell fraction showed no difference between the flow cytometry-defined immunotypes IM1 (good prognosis) and IM2 (poor prognosis). Consistent with immunofluorescence CD3 counts, TCRbeta sequencing supported greater T cell infiltration in tumors than in uninvolved lung tissue. Tumor T-cell fraction from TCR sequencing was not associated with recurrence-free survival (p = 0.61).

The T-cell fraction in tumor and uninvolved lung tissue was obtained from TCR sequencing using the immunoSEQ assay. Per the original workflow: To analyze survival, patients were divided into a high T-cell fraction group (upper tertile) and a low T-cell fraction group (lower two tertiles), and the two groups were compared using a log-rank test. A signed-rank test was used to test paired tumor versus uninvolved lung differences in T-cell fraction. The clones in this table, taken by TCRdb from immuneACCESS, are in-frame only. Not every clone is retained; where verified, under half of the shortfall comes from an unresolved V gene, and the cause of the rest is unknown. V, J and clone size were drawn from that table, and D and trimming were deduced from the DNA. The table for this sample lists some 15,000 clones; roughly 81% of them were counted only once. The leading ten clones occupy just over 2.5% of the sample.

Enrollment in ICON was initiated in 2016, and the last patient was enrolled in the second half of 2018. A subcohort of under 90 patients provided fresh tumor and matched uninvolved tissue for in-depth immune analyses, with TCR sequencing among those analyses. DNA for TCR sequencing was isolated from bulk tissue, and no cell sorting was done. The source material was lung tumor tissue. This clonotype was sampled from a human donor with non-small cell lung cancer.

The nucleotide sequence reads as follows: TGCGCCAGCAGCTCCCAGGGTTTGGGGACTGAAGCTTTCTTT. It specifies CASSSQGLGTEAFF. Recombination linked TRBV5-1 to TRBJ1-1, and possibly TRBD1, on 5 matching bases. CDR1 and CDR2, per the germline V gene, are SGHRS and YFSETQ. V is pared back by 3 bases and J by 5 bases, with 14 bases lying between the germline termini. Its CDR3 holds 14 amino acids, cysteine through phenylalanine. Solely the CDR3 DNA is kept, with 42 bases framed from the first base.